This T cell receptor beta chain was sequenced in a study of human T cells and chemical hapten exposure. This clonotype was recorded at least ten times. As for time point: patch test 1, 2 weeks after DPC sensitization. Treatment in this sample: therapeutic diphenylcyclopropenone sensitization with weekly scalp DPC. Unfractionated whole blood was the source of the extracted total RNA. In the original workflow: Across samples, TCR counts had a median of 95,638 and ranged from about 20,000 to 690,600. TCRdb reanalysed the RACE reads using MiXCR and keeps one entry per CDR3 protein. In this record, the V and J calls reflect TCRdb's handling and not the investigators' own analysis. Here the sample spans more than 65,000 distinct CDR3 sequences, over 9% being singletons. This TCR was recovered from a woman between 45 and 65 years old with alopecia areata. Some clones in this sample may be carry-over from other donors' samples. The sequencing used whole blood, collected in connection with sensitization to the hapten diphenylcyclopropenone (DPC).

The DNA of the CDR3 is TGTGCCAGCTCACCAGTCGGGGGGGACACTGAAGCTTTCTTT. It codes for CASSPVGGDTEAFF. V usage is TRBV18 and J usage is TRBJ1-1, with D possibly matching TRBD1 (5 bases). The CDR3 has 14 amino acids. The germline V and J ends were trimmed by 2 bases and 3 bases, with 10 bases remaining between them. In germline, CDR1 is KGHSH, CDR2 LQKENI.